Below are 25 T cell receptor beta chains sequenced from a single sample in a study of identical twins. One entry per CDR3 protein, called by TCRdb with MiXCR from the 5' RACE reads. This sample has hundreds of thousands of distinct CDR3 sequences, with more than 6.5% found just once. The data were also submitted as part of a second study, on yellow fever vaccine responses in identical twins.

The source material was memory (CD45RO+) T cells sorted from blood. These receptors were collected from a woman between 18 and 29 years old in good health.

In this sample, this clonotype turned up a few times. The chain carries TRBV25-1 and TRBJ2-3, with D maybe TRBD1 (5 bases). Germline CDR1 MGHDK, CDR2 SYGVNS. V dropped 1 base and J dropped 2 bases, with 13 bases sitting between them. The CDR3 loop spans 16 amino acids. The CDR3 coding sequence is TGTGCCAGCAGTGAATGGCAGGGCCCAAACACAGATACGCAGTATTTT. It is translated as CASSEWQGPNTDTQYF.

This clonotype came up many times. CDR3 nucleotide sequence: TGTGCCAGCAGCCCAAGCGGGGAGGCGTATACGCAGTATTTT. Protein: CASSPSGEAYTQYF. V gene TRBV6-2 or TRBV6-3 combines with J gene TRBJ2-3; 7 bases are a match to TRBD2. Per germline, CDR1 MNHEY and CDR2 SVGEGT. The CDR3 extends over 14 amino acids. V lost 6 bases to trimming and J lost 7 bases; unmatched junction nucleotides: 10.

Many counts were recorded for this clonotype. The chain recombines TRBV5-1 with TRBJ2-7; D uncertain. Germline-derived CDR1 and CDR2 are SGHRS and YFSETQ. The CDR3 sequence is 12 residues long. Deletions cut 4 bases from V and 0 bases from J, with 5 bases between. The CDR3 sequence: CASSPSSYEQYF. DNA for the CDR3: TGCGCCAGCAGCCCGAGCTCCTACGAGCAGTACTTC.

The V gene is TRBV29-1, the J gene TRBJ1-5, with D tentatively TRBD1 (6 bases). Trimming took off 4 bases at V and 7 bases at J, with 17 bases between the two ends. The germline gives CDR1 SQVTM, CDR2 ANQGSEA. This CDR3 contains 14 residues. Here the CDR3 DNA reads TGCAGCGTTGGGCGGACAGTCCTCAACCAGCCCCAGCATTTT. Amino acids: CSVGRTVLNQPQHF. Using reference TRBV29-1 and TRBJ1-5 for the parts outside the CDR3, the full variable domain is SAVISQKPSRDICQRGTSLTIQCQVDSQVTMMFWYRQQPGQSLTLIATANQGSEATYESGFVIDKFPISRPNLTFSTLTVSNMSPEDSSIYLCSVGRTVLNQPQHFGDGTRLSIL.

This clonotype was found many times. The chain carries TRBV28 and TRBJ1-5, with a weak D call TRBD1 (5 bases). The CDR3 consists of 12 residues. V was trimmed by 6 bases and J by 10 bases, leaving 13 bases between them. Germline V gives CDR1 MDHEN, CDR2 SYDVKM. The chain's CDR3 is CASRHPQGPQHF. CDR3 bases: TGTGCCAGCAGGCACCCTCAGGGCCCCCAGCATTTT. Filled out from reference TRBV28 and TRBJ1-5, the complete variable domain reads DVKVTQSSRYLVKRTGEKVFLECVQDMDHENMFWYRQDPGLGLRLIYFSYDVKMKEKGDIPEGYSVSREKKERFSLILESASTNQTSMYLCASRHPQGPQHFGDGTRLSIL.

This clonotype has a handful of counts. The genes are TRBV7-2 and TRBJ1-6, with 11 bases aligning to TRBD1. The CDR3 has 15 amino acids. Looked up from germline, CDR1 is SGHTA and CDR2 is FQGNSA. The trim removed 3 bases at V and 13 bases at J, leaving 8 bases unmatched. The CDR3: CASSFAEGTGGPLHF. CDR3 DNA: TGTGCCAGCAGCTTCGCTGAAGGGACAGGGGGGCCCCTCCACTTT.

The CDR3 region has the DNA TGTGCCAGCAGTGCCGGGACAGGGAAGGGGAACACTGAAGCTTTCTTT. It codes for CASSAGTGKGNTEAFF. The chain links TRBV2 to TRBJ1-1; the match to TRBD1 covers 9 bases. The CDR3 spans 16 residues. J was trimmed by 1 base and V by 4 bases; bases with no gene match: 7. Germline V gene data show CDR1 as SNHLY and CDR2 as FYNNEI.

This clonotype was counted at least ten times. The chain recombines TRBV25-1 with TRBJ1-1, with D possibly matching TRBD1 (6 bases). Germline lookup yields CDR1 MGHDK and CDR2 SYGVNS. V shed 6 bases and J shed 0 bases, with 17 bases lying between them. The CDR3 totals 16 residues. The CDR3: CASSRDRMGLNTEAFF. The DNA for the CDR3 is TGTGCCAGCAGCCGCGACAGGATGGGGTTGAACACTGAAGCTTTCTTT.

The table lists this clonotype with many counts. CDR3: CASSLFLSSYNEQFF. DNA of the CDR3: TGCGCCAGCAGCTTGTTCCTAAGCTCCTACAATGAGCAGTTCTTC. The V gene is TRBV5-1, the J gene TRBJ2-1; D remains unclear. V lost 1 base to trimming and J lost 0 bases, with 8 bases between them. The CDR3 length is 15 residues. CDR1 and CDR2 from the germline V gene are SGHRS and YFSETQ.

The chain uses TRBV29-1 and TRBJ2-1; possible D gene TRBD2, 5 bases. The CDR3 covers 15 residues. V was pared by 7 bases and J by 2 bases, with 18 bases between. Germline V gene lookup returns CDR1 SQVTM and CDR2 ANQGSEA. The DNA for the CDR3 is TGCAGCGCCCCCCCTAGGGAGAACGCCTACAATGAGCAGTTCTTC. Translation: CSAPPRENAYNEQFF.

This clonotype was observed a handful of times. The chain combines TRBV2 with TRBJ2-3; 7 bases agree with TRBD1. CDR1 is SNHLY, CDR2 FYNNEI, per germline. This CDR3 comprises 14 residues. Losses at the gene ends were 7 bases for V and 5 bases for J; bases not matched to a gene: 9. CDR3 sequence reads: CASNADRVRDTQYF. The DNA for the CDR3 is TGTGCCAGCAACGCTGACAGGGTCAGAGATACGCAGTATTTT.

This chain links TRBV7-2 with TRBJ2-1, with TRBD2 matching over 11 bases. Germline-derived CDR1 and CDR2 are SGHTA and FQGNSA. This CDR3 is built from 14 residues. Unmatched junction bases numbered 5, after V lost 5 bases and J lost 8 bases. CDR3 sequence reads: CASSTTSGTDEQFF. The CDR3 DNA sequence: TGTGCCAGCAGCACGACTAGCGGGACGGATGAGCAGTTCTTC. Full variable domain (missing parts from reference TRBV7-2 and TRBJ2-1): GAGVSQSPSNKVTEKGKDVELRCDPISGHTALYWYRQSLGQGLEFLIYFQGNSAPDKSGLPSDRFSAERTGGSVSTLTIQRTQQEDSAVYLCASSTTSGTDEQFFGPGTRLTVL.

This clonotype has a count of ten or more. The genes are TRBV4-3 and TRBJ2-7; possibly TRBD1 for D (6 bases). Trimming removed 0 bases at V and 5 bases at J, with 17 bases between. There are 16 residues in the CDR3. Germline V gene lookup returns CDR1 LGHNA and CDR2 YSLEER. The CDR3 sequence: CASSQDTLWQGNEQYF. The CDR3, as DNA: TGCGCCAGCAGCCAAGACACTTTATGGCAGGGGAACGAGCAGTACTTC.

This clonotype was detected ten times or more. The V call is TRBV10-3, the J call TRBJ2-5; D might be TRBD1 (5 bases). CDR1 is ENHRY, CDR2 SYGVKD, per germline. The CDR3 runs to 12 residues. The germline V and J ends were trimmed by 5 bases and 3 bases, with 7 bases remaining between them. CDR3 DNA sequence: TGTGCCATCAGTTCCAGGGAAGAGACCCAGTACTTC. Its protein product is CAISSREETQYF.

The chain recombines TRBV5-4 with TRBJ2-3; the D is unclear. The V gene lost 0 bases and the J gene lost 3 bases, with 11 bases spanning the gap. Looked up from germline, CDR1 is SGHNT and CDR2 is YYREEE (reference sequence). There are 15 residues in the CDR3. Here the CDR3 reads CASSLEGKRTDTQYF. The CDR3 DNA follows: TGTGCCAGCAGCTTGGAGGGAAAGAGAACAGATACGCAGTATTTT.

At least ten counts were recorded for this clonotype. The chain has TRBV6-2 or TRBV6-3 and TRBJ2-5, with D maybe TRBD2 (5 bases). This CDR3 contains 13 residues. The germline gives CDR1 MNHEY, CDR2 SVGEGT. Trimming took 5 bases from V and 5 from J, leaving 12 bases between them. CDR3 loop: CASSDGELETQYF. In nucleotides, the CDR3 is TGTGCCAGCAGTGACGGGGAATTGGAGACCCAGTACTTC.

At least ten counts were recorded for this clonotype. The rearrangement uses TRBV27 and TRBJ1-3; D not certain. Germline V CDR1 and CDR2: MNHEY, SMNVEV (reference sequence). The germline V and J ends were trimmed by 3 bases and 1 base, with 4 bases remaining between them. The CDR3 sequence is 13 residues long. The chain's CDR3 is CASSFRSGNTIYF. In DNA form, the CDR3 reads TGTGCCAGCAGTTTTAGATCTGGAAACACCATATATTTT.

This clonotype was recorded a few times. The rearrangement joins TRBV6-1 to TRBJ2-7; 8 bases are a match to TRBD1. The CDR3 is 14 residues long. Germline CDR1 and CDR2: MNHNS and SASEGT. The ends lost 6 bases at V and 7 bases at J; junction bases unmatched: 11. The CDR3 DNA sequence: TGTGCCAGCAGGCCAGGGACAGGACTCAGAGAGCAGTACTTC. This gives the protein CASRPGTGLREQYF.

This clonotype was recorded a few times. CDR3 loop: CASSVSGQETQYF. DNA of the CDR3: TGCGCCAGCAGCGTAAGCGGACAAGAGACCCAGTACTTC. V is TRBV5-1 and J is TRBJ2-5, with D possibly TRBD2 on 5 matching bases. V was cut by 4 bases and J by 2 bases, with 9 bases left in between. CDR3 length equals 13 residues. CDR1 and CDR2 (germline): SGHRS, YFSETQ.

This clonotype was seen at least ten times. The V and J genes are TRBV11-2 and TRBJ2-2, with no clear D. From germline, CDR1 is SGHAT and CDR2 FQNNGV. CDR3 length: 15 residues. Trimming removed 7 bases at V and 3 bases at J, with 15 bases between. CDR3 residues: CASTRGFPDTGELFF. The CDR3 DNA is TGTGCCAGCACCCGTGGGTTTCCGGACACCGGGGAGCTGTTTTTT.

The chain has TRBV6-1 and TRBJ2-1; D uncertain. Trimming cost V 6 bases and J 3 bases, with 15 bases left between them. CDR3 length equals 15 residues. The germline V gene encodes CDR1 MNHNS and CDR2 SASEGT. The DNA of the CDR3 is TGTGCCAGCAGCCCCAGGCGGTCTGGCTACAATGAGCAGTTCTTC. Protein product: CASSPRRSGYNEQFF.

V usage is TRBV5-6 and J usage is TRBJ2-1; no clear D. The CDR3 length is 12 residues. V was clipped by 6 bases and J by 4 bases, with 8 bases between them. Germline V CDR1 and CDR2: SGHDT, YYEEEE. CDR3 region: CASNLLYNEQFF. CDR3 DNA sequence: TGTGCCAGCAACCTCCTTTACAATGAGCAGTTCTTC.

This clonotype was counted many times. CDR3 amino acids: CASTIAGVSYNEQFF. The CDR3 nucleotides read TGTGCCAGCACTATCGCTGGAGTCTCCTACAATGAGCAGTTCTTC. J is TRBJ2-1 and V is TRBV5-4; unclear D gene. The CDR3 is 15 amino acids. Looked up from germline, CDR1 is SGHNT and CDR2 is YYREEE (reference sequence). Trimming removed 6 bases from V and 0 bases from J, with 13 bases in between.

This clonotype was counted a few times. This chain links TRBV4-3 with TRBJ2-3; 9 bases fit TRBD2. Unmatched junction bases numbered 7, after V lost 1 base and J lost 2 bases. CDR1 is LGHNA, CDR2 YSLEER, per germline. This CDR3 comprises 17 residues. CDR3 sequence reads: CASSQASTSGFTDTQYF. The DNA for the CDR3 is TGCGCCAGCAGCCAAGCTTCGACTAGCGGATTCACAGATACGCAGTATTTT.

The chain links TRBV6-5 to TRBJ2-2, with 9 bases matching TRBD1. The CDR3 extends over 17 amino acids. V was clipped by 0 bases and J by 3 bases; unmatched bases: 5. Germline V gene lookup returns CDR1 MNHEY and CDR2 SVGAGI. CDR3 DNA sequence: TGTGCCAGCAGTTACTCCCTCGGGACAGGGTACACCGGGGAGCTGTTTTTT. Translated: CASSYSLGTGYTGELFF.